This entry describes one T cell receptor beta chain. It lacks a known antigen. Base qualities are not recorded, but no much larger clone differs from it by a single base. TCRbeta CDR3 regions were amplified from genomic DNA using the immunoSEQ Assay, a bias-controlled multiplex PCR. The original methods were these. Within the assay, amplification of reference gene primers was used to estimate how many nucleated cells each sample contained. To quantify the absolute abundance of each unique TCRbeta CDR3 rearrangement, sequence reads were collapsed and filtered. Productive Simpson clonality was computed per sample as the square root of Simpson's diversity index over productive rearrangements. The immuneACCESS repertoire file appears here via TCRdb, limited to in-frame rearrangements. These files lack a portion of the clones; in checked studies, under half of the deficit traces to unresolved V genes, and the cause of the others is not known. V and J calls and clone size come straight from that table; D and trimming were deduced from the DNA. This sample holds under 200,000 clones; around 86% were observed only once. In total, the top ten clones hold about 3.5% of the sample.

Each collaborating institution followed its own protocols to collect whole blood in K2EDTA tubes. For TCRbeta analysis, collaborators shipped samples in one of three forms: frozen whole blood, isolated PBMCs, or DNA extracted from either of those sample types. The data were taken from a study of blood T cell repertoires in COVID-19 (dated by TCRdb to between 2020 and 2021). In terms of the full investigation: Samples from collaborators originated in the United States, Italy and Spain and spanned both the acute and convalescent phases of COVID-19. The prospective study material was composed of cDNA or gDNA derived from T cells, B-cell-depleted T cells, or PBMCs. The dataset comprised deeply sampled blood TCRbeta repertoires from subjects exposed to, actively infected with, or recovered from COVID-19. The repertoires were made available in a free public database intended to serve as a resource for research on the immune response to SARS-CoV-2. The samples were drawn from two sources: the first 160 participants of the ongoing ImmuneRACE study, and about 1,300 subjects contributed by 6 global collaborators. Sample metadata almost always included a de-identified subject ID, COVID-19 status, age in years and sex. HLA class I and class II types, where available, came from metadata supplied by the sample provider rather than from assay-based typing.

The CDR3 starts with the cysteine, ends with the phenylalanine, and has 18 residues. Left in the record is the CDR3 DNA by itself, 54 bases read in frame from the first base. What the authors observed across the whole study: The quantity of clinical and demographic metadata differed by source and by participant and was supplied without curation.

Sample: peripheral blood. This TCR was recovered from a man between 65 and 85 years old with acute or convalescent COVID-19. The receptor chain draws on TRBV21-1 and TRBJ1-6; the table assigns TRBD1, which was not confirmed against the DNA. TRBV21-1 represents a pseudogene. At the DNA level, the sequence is TGTGCCAGCAGCAAAGCGCTTTGTGCAGGCCCAGCTAAGTCACCCCTCCACTTT. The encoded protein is CASSKALCAGPAKSPLHF.